A selection of T cell receptor beta chains follows, all from one sample in a study of radiotherapy plus CTLA-4 blockade in lung cancer. Only in-frame clones appear in the TCRdb table, and some are missing; sequencing was by immunoSEQ multiplex PCR. The profile shows about 25,000 clones, 70% to 75% of them singletons. Here the sequenced sample was peripheral blood, taken from a patient treated with radiotherapy plus ipilimumab. The source of these receptors is a human donor with non-small cell lung cancer whose response to radiotherapy plus ipilimumab could not be evaluated. Both conserved end residues are part of each CDR3. Fields, in order: J gene, clone size, D gene, V gene, CDR3 DNA, CDR3 protein. The D gene is left open where the match is weak. Part of the rows lack a size; the others show once, few, many or a class for expanded clones.

J gene: TRBJ1-2; clone size: NA; D gene: NA; V gene: TRBV5-1; CDR3 DNA: TGCGCCAGCAGCAGCGGGACGTACAGGCCTGGCTACACCTTC; CDR3 protein: CASSSGTYRPGYTF
J gene: TRBJ1-2; clone size: NA; D gene: NA; V gene: TRBV2; CDR3 DNA: TGTGCCAGCAGTTCCGGGGTCTATGGCTACACCTTC; CDR3 protein: CASSSGVYGYTF
J gene: TRBJ2-7; clone size: NA; D gene: NA; V gene: TRBV5-1; CDR3 DNA: TGCGCCAGCAGCTTGGGTCCCGGGGAAGACTACGAGCAGTACTTC; CDR3 protein: CASSLGPGEDYEQYF
J gene: TRBJ2-7; clone size: NA; D gene: NA; V gene: TRBV5-6; CDR3 DNA: TGTGCCAGCAGCACCGAGACAGGAACCTACGAGCAGTACTTC; CDR3 protein: CASSTETGTYEQYF
J gene: TRBJ1-1; clone size: NA; D gene: NA; V gene: TRBV28; CDR3 DNA: TGTGCCAGCAGCCTTCCAGGGTTAACTGAAGCTTTCTTT; CDR3 protein: CASSLPGLTEAFF
J gene: TRBJ2-6; clone size: NA; D gene: NA; V gene: TRBV29-1; CDR3 DNA: TGCAGCGTTGAAGAAATTGGGGGCCACTCTGGGGCCAACGTCCTGACTTTC; CDR3 protein: CSVEEIGGHSGANVLTF
J gene: TRBJ2-2; clone size: NA; D gene: TRBD1; V gene: TRBV19; CDR3 DNA: TGTGCCAGTAGTACTTCTTTGACAGGGCATTGGACCGGGGAGCTGTTTTTT; CDR3 protein: CASSTSLTGHWTGELFF
J gene: TRBJ1-3; clone size: NA; D gene: NA; V gene: TRBV9; CDR3 DNA: TGTGCCAGCAGCAAGGCCAGGAATAAGAACACCATATATTTT; CDR3 protein: CASSKARNKNTIYF
J gene: TRBJ2-1; clone size: NA; D gene: TRBD2; V gene: TRBV7-9; CDR3 DNA: TGTGCCAGCAGCTTATCGGGACTAGCGGGAGAGGAGCAGTTCTTC; CDR3 protein: CASSLSGLAGEEQFF
J gene: TRBJ2-7; clone size: NA; D gene: NA; V gene: TRBV28; CDR3 DNA: TGTGCCAGCAGTAAACAGTCCTACGAGCAGTACTTC; CDR3 protein: CASSKQSYEQYF
J gene: TRBJ2-5; clone size: NA; D gene: TRBD1; V gene: TRBV28; CDR3 DNA: TGTGCCAGCAGTTTAACAGGGGAAGAGACCCAGTACTTC; CDR3 protein: CASSLTGEETQYF
J gene: TRBJ2-5; clone size: NA; D gene: NA; V gene: TRBV27; CDR3 DNA: TGTGCCAGCAGTATACGCGTCCAAGAGACCCAGTACTTC; CDR3 protein: CASSIRVQETQYF
J gene: TRBJ2-1; clone size: NA; D gene: TRBD2; V gene: TRBV5-1; CDR3 DNA: TGCGCCAGCAGCTTAAAAGCGGGAGGCGCATACAATGAGCAGTTCTTC; CDR3 protein: CASSLKAGGAYNEQFF
J gene: TRBJ2-7; clone size: once; D gene: TRBD1; V gene: TRBV5-1; CDR3 DNA: TGCGCCAGCAGCTTCGGGACAGGGGCCTACGAGCAGTACTTC; CDR3 protein: CASSFGTGAYEQYF
J gene: TRBJ2-1; clone size: few; D gene: NA; V gene: TRBV29-1; CDR3 DNA: TGCAGCGTTGCCCGGCGGAACGAGAGGGAGCAGTTCTTC; CDR3 protein: CSVARRNEREQFF
J gene: TRBJ2-7; clone size: NA; D gene: TRBD1; V gene: TRBV25-1; CDR3 DNA: TGTGCCAGCAGTCTCCAGGGGGCGCATCCCTACGAGCAGTACTTC; CDR3 protein: CASSLQGAHPYEQYF
J gene: TRBJ2-7; clone size: once; D gene: TRBD2; V gene: TRBV29-1; CDR3 DNA: TGCAGCGTTGAATCACTAGCGGGAGGTGACGAGCAGTACTTC; CDR3 protein: CSVESLAGGDEQYF
J gene: TRBJ2-7; clone size: NA; D gene: TRBD1; V gene: TRBV10-3; CDR3 DNA: TGTGCCATCAGAGGACAGGGGCGACTTTACGAGCAGTACTTC; CDR3 protein: CAIRGQGRLYEQYF
J gene: TRBJ2-7; clone size: once; D gene: NA; V gene: TRBV5-5; CDR3 DNA: TGTGCCAGCAGCTTGTCGCCTAGCGACTACGAGCAGTACTTC; CDR3 protein: CASSLSPSDYEQYF
J gene: TRBJ2-3; clone size: NA; D gene: TRBD2; V gene: TRBV11-2; CDR3 DNA: TGTGCCAGCAGCTTACAAGCGGGAGCCGTAGATACGCAGTATTTT; CDR3 protein: CASSLQAGAVDTQYF
J gene: TRBJ2-6; clone size: few; D gene: NA; V gene: TRBV6-6; CDR3 DNA: TGTGCCAGCAGTCCGGACCGGACGGGATCCGTCCTGACTTTC; CDR3 protein: CASSPDRTGSVLTF
J gene: TRBJ1-5; clone size: NA; D gene: TRBD1; V gene: TRBV28; CDR3 DNA: TGTGCCAGCAGTTTCCTCAAGACAGGGTCGCAGCAGCCCCAGCATTTT; CDR3 protein: CASSFLKTGSQQPQHF
J gene: TRBJ2-3; clone size: NA; D gene: NA; V gene: TRBV5-1; CDR3 DNA: TGCGCCAGCAGCTTGGAAGGGGGCACAGATACGCAGTATTTT; CDR3 protein: CASSLEGGTDTQYF
J gene: TRBJ2-7; clone size: NA; D gene: NA; V gene: TRBV7-7; CDR3 DNA: TGTGCCAGCAGTCCTGGACACACTCGCGAGCAGTACTTC; CDR3 protein: CASSPGHTREQYF
J gene: TRBJ1-1; clone size: NA; D gene: TRBD1; V gene: TRBV29-1; CDR3 DNA: TGCAGCGCCTTGGGGGACAGGAACACTGAAGCTTTCTTT; CDR3 protein: CSALGDRNTEAFF